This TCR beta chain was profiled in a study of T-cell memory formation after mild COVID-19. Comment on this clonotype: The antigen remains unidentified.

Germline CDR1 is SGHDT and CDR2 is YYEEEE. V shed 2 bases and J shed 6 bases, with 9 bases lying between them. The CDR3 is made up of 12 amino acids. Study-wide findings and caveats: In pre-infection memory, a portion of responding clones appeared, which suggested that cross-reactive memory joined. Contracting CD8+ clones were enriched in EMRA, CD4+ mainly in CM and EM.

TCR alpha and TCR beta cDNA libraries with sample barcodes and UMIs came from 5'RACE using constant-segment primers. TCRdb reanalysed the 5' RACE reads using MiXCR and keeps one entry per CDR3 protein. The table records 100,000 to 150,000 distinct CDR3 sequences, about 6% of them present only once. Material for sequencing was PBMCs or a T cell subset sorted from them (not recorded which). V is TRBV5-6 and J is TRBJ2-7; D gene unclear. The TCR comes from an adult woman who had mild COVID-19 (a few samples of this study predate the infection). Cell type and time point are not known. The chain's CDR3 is CASSFVPGEQYF. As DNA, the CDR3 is TGTGCCAGCAGCTTTGTCCCGGGCGAGCAGTACTTC.